These T cell receptor beta chains were read from a single sample in a study of vaccination and CD4 T cells after COVID-19. A single record per CDR3 protein comes from TCRdb applying MiXCR to the PCR reads. The table lists around 13,000 distinct CDR3 sequences, roughly a third of them singletons. These receptors have no known antigen. The sample consisted of CD4+ T cells from blood, cultured in vitro. These receptors came from a human donor who had recovered from COVID-19. CDR3s include the opening cysteine and the closing phenylalanine or tryptophan. A D gene is named only where the DNA matches it firmly. For some rows the clone size is stated as once, few or many, or as a class when expanded; others skip it.

clone size	D gene	V gene	J gene	CDR3 DNA	CDR3 protein
few	NA	TRBV1	TRBJ2-7	TGCACCAGCAGCCAAGATTACGGAGGCCTTACCTACGAGCAGTACTTC	CTSSQDYGGLTYEQYF
few	NA	TRBV27	TRBJ2-5	TGTGCCAGCAGTTCTTACGACCAAGAGACCCAGTACTTC	CASSSYDQETQYF
NA	NA	TRBV25-1	TRBJ1-5	TGTGCCAGCAGTGAGTATGGAAAGAGGGATGCGGAGCAGCCCCAGCATTTT	CASSEYGKRDAEQPQHF
NA	NA	TRBV12-3/TRBV12-4	TRBJ2-7	TGTGCCAGCAGCCCTGACATCGGGACCTACGAGCAGTACTTC	CASSPDIGTYEQYF
NA	NA	TRBV5-6	TRBJ2-7	TGTGCCAGCAGTCTCCCCGTTGGTGCTCCGGACTTC	CASSLPVGAPDF
NA	NA	TRBV7-3	TRBJ2-5	TGTGCCAGCAGCTTAAACAGCCAAGAGACCCAGTACTTC	CASSLNSQETQYF
NA	NA	TRBV15	TRBJ2-7	TGTGCCACCAGCAGAGATCACCTCGAGCAGTACTTC	CATSRDHLEQYF
few	NA	TRBV27	TRBJ2-7	TGTGCCAGCAGTTTACGGGGGTATCACGAGCAGTACTTC	CASSLRGYHEQYF
NA	NA	TRBV6-1	TRBJ2-3	TGTGCCAGCAGTGAAGCTAGGCCAAGGAGAGGTACGCAGTATTTT	CASSEARPRRGTQYF
NA	TRBD1	TRBV20-1	TRBJ2-5	TGCAGCGCGATAGGGACAGGGACAATGCGAGAGACCCAGTACTTC	CSAIGTGTMRETQYF
NA	NA	TRBV11-2	TRBJ1-1	TGTGCCAGCAGCTTAACAGGGAGTGCTTTCTTT	CASSLTGSAFF
NA	TRBD2	TRBV7-2	TRBJ2-7	TGTGCCAGCAGCCGTCAAATTAGCACTAGCGGGGGTTACGAGCAGTACTTC	CASSRQISTSGGYEQYF
NA	TRBD1	TRBV19	TRBJ2-3	TGTGCCAGTAGTATGGGACAGGGCGCAGATACGCAGTATTTT	CASSMGQGADTQYF
NA	NA	TRBV7-2	TRBJ2-5	TGTGCCAGCAGTCGGAGGGGGGAGACCCAGTACTTC	CASSRRGETQYF
NA	NA	TRBV5-6	TRBJ2-5	TGTGCCAGCAGCTTGGGGGGGGGCGGGGAGACCCAGTACTTC	CASSLGGGGETQYF
few	NA	TRBV20-1	TRBJ1-5	TGCAGTGCTAGATCCGGGGGGGGCTTTTATAGCAATCAGCCCCAGCATTTT	CSARSGGGFYSNQPQHF
few	TRBD1	TRBV24-1	TRBJ2-1	TGTGCCACCAGTGACCTGACAGGGGGCATCGATGAGCAGTTCTTC	CATSDLTGGIDEQFF
few	NA	TRBV21-1	TRBJ1-5	TGTGCCAGCAGCAAAGATGAGGACAGGTGGAGCAATCAGCCCCAGCATTTT	CASSKDEDRWSNQPQHF
NA	TRBD2	TRBV5-1	TRBJ2-2	TGCGCCAGCAGATATACGCCGGGACTAGCGGGAGACGGGGAGCTGTTTTTT	CASRYTPGLAGDGELFF
few	TRBD1	TRBV25-1	TRBJ1-3	TGTGCCAGCAGTCCCATCGCCGGGACAGCGAGAAACACCATATATTTT	CASSPIAGTARNTIYF
NA	NA	TRBV28	TRBJ1-2	TGTGCCAGTACGGGACACATTAACTATGGCTACACCTTC	CASTGHINYGYTF
few	TRBD2	TRBV7-9	TRBJ2-1	TGTGCCATTACTAGCGAAACAATCATGGGCCGTGGGTACGATGAGCAGTTCTTC	CAITSETIMGRGYDEQFF
NA	NA	TRBV5-1	TRBJ1-1	TGCGCCAGCAGCTTGGCCCCAGGGTTCATGAACACTGAAGCTTTCTTT	CASSLAPGFMNTEAFF
NA	NA	TRBV7-2	TRBJ1-5	TGTGCCAGCAGCTTAGTGTCCGGGTATAGCAATCAGCCCCAGCATTTT	CASSLVSGYSNQPQHF
NA	NA	TRBV20-1	TRBJ2-5	TGCAGTGCTAGAAGACCGAAAGAGACCCAGTACTTC	CSARRPKETQYF
medium-sized	TRBD1	TRBV11-1	TRBJ2-3	TGTGCCAGCAGCAGACCGGGACAGACGCAGTATTTT	CASSRPGQTQYF
few	TRBD1	TRBV7-9	TRBJ2-2	TGTGCCAGCAGCCTTACCCGGGACAGGCTAGGGGAGCTGTTTTTT	CASSLTRDRLGELFF
few	TRBD1	TRBV7-2	TRBJ2-7	TGTGCCAGCAGCTCCCGGGGCGGACAGGGAAGGTCTGAGCAGTACTTC	CASSSRGGQGRSEQYF
NA	TRBD1	TRBV6-2/TRBV6-3	TRBJ1-5	TGTGCCAGCAGGCATCGACTGACAGGGAATCAGCCCCAGCATTTT	CASRHRLTGNQPQHF
few	NA	TRBV7-7	TRBJ2-3	TGTGCCAGCAGCTTCTCTAAAAACACAGATACGCAGTATTTT	CASSFSKNTDTQYF
NA	NA	TRBV19	TRBJ1-1	TGTGCCAGTAGTATGAAGGGTTACGGAACTGAAGCTTTCTTT	CASSMKGYGTEAFF
large	NA	TRBV10-3	TRBJ1-5	TGTGCCATCAGTGAGTCAGGGGCAGGCAATCAGCCCCAGCATTTT	CAISESGAGNQPQHF
NA	NA	TRBV19	TRBJ2-3	TGTGCCAGTAGTAGAGGCGGCAGCACAGATACGCAGTATTTT	CASSRGGSTDTQYF
NA	TRBD2	TRBV6-1	TRBJ2-3	TGTGCCAGCAGGAGGGACCCGCTAGCGGGCACAGATACGCAGTATTTT	CASRRDPLAGTDTQYF
few	TRBD1	TRBV6-1	TRBJ1-2	TGTGCCAGCAGTCTTACACCGGGACAGGGCCGAGGCTACACCTTC	CASSLTPGQGRGYTF
few	NA	TRBV6-1	TRBJ1-2	TGTGCCAGCAGAGTCACCCAGACCGCTTACTATGGCTACACCTTC	CASRVTQTAYYGYTF
few	TRBD1	TRBV6-1	TRBJ1-5	TGTGCCAGCAGTCCGACAGGGGATGGACAGCCCCAGCATTTT	CASSPTGDGQPQHF
NA	NA	TRBV5-1	TRBJ2-5	TGCGCCAGCAGCGCGGGCGCGTCATCCCAAGAGACCCAGTACTTC	CASSAGASSQETQYF
NA	NA	TRBV28	TRBJ1-5	TGTGCCAGCAGTTTATCTTTCCTATACGAAAGAAATCAGCCCCAGCATTTT	CASSLSFLYERNQPQHF
large	TRBD1	TRBV5-4	TRBJ2-1	TGTGCCAGCAGCTGGGGAGGACAGGGGGCTATAAATGAGCAGTTCTTC	CASSWGGQGAINEQFF
NA	TRBD1	TRBV24-1	TRBJ2-1	TGTGCCACCAGTGACCCGACAGGGGGCGAGTACAATGAGCAGTTCTTC	CATSDPTGGEYNEQFF
once	TRBD1	TRBV11-2	TRBJ2-3	TGTGCCAGCAGTTCCTTGAGGGGGCGGGGCACAGATACGCAGTATTTT	CASSSLRGRGTDTQYF
NA	NA	TRBV28	TRBJ2-7	TGTGCCAGCAGTTTGAGGGCAGCTACCTACGAGCAGTACTTC	CASSLRAATYEQYF
NA	NA	TRBV6-1	TRBJ2-7	TGTGCCAGCAGGGTTACTTTGACGGCCGAGCAGTACTTC	CASRVTLTAEQYF
few	TRBD1	TRBV2	TRBJ2-5	TGTGCCAGCATACGGGGACAGGGAGGGAGAGAGACCCAGTACTTC	CASIRGQGGRETQYF
NA	NA	TRBV12-3/TRBV12-4	TRBJ1-1	TGTGCCAGCAGTTTAGTCAGGAACACTGAAGCTTTCTTT	CASSLVRNTEAFF
NA	NA	TRBV7-7	TRBJ2-2	TGTGCTAGCAGCCCAGGGGCCGGGAACACCGGGGAGCTGTTTTTT	CASSPGAGNTGELFF
NA	TRBD2	TRBV5-1	TRBJ2-5	TGCGCCAGCACTGACGGTACTAGCGGGCCGGGGACCCAGTACTTC	CASTDGTSGPGTQYF
NA	NA	TRBV20-1	TRBJ2-3	TGCAGTGCTAGTGAGAACACAGATACGCAGTATTTT	CSASENTDTQYF